This T cell receptor (beta chain) emerged from a study of blood T cell repertoires in COVID-19. Study summary: Acute-phase and convalescent COVID-19 samples originated in the United States, Italy and Spain.

Original processing methods: For nucleated cells, counts were estimated from reference gene primer amplification. Method: immunoSEQ multiplex PCR; TCRdb's copy keeps in-frame clones and lacks some. D and trimming come from the DNA, and the V and J calls and clone size come from that table. The sample lists more than 65,000 clones; roughly 80% were seen once. This CDR3 has 16 amino acids. Per the germline V gene, CDR1 is SNHLY and CDR2 is FYNNEI. With V trimmed by 3 bases and J by 2 bases, 8 bases remained unmatched. Material: peripheral blood. The source is a woman of 80 years or more with acute or convalescent COVID-19. The chain is built from TRBV2 and TRBJ2-3; 7 bases fit TRBD1. Here the CDR3 DNA reads TGTGCCAGCAGTGAGGGGAACAGGGGTAACACAGATACGCAGTATTTT. This encodes CASSEGNRGNTDTQYF.